Listed here are 27 T cell receptor beta chains from one sample, sequenced in a study of regulatory T cells in long-lasting Graves disease. Combining iRepertoire HTBI primers with Arm-PCR of CDR3 regions, the authors built TCR beta libraries. TCRdb itself ran the multiplex PCR reads through MiXCR, one entry per CDR3 protein. The sample yields over 200,000 distinct CDR3 sequences, 18% seen once. The time point denotes: newly diagnosed GD, antithyroid drugs for less than 3 months. PBMC RNA was the source of the TCR library. The sample in question was peripheral blood mononuclear cells (PBMCs), obtained at new diagnosis, from a patient treated with antithyroid drugs. The receptors were sampled from a female donor with Graves disease.

This clonotype has ten or more counts. The chain uses TRBV12-3 or TRBV12-4 and TRBJ1-5, with D hard to call. V was clipped by 3 bases and J by 7 bases, with 10 bases between them. The length of the CDR3 is 13 residues. As DNA, the CDR3 is TGTGCCAGCAGTTTCGAGGGAGGACAGCCCCAGCATTTT. This gives the protein CASSFEGGQPQHF.

This clonotype came up many times. The chain couples TRBV11-1 to TRBJ2-3, with D maybe TRBD2 (5 bases). Trimming removed 3 bases from V and 10 bases from J, with 8 bases in between. CDR3 length: 11 residues. From germline, CDR1 is SGHAT and CDR2 FQDESV (reference sequence). CDR3 DNA: TGTGCCAGCAGCTTTAACGGGGCGCAGTATTTT. Protein: CASSFNGAQYF.

This clonotype showed up many times. The J gene is TRBJ2-2, the V gene TRBV13; the match to TRBD2 covers 15 bases. Germline loops: CDR1 PRHDT, CDR2 FYEKMQ (reference sequence). The CDR3 sequence is 19 residues long. V was pared by 6 bases and J by 4 bases, with 12 bases of the junction left unmatched. The DNA for the CDR3 is TGTGCCAGCAGGGGCCAGGGACTAGCGGGAGGAACACTCACCGGGGAGCTGTTTTTT. It encodes CASRGQGLAGGTLTGELFF.

In the case of this clonotype: One end of the junction is discordant with germline, which a read error may explain. The rearrangement uses TRBV7-9 and TRBJ2-1; 11 nucleotides align to TRBD2. CDR3 length: 21 amino acids. Germline V CDR1 and CDR2: SEHNR, FQNEAQ (reference sequence). CDR3 bases: TGTGCGAGCACCGATCCAAGGGGACTAGCGGCCGCAAGAACCTCCTACAATGAGCAGTTCTTC. Translating gives CASTDPRGLAAARTSYNEQFF.

The table lists this clonotype with many counts. The V call is TRBV9, the J call TRBJ2-2; 9 bases are a match to TRBD1. The CDR3 has 19 residues. V was clipped by 0 bases and J by 5 bases; unmatched bases: 14. CDR1 and CDR2 (germline): SGDLS, YYNGEE. CDR3 DNA sequence: TGTGCCAGCAGCGTAGAGGAGGGGGCAGGGACAGGGTGGACCGGGGAGCTGTTTTTT. It specifies CASSVEEGAGTGWTGELFF.

This clonotype was observed many times. The chain couples TRBV7-3 to TRBJ2-2; TRBD1 might be the D (6 bases). CDR3 length: 13 residues. V lost 7 bases to trimming and J lost 5 bases, with 11 bases between them. Germline CDR1 is SGHTA and CDR2 is FQGTGA. The CDR3 is CASKRTGTGELFF. In nucleotides, the CDR3 is TGTGCCAGCAAACGTACAGGGACCGGGGAGCTGTTTTTT.

Here the CDR3 DNA reads TGTGCCAGCAGCGGATCCGGGACAGGGGGCTGGCCCCAGCATTTT. Residues: CASSGSGTGGWPQHF. This chain connects TRBV5-8 to TRBJ1-5, with 12 bases that match TRBD1. The CDR3 totals 15 residues. V shed 4 bases, J shed 9 bases, and the junction held 8 bases outside the gene matches. Per germline, CDR1 SGHTS and CDR2 YDEGEE.

This clonotype has at least ten counts. The J gene is TRBJ1-1, the V gene TRBV19; 8 nucleotides line up with TRBD1. Germline V gives CDR1 LNHDA, CDR2 SQIVND (reference sequence). The CDR3 totals 14 residues. V lost 3 bases, J lost 3 bases, and 3 bases stayed unmatched. CDR3 bases: TGTGCCAGTAGTATCGGGGACAGGCACACTGAAGCTTTCTTT. Its translation is CASSIGDRHTEAFF.

Many counts were recorded for this clonotype. The chain uses TRBV7-2 and TRBJ2-5; 10 bases agree with TRBD2. This CDR3 contains 16 residues. The V segment lost 4 bases and the J segment 7 bases; nucleotides outside the gene matches: 12. Germline V gene lookup returns CDR1 SGHTA and CDR2 FQGNSA. CDR3 protein: CASSSEPSGRAGTQYF. DNA for the CDR3: TGTGCCAGCAGCTCAGAACCCAGCGGGAGGGCAGGGACCCAGTACTTC.

The table lists this clonotype with many counts. The chain employs TRBV19 and TRBJ2-1; a possible D gene is TRBD1 (6 bases). Germline V lookup: CDR1 LNHDA, CDR2 SQIVND (reference sequence). The CDR3 length is 15 residues. V gave up 4 bases and J gave up 5 bases, with 15 bases separating them. The CDR3 is CASSNNRVGHNEQFF. The CDR3 coding sequence is TGTGCCAGTAGTAATAACAGGGTGGGTCACAATGAGCAGTTCTTC. Looking up the rest from reference TRBV19 and TRBJ2-1 gives the full variable domain: DGGITQSPKYLFRKEGQNVTLSCEQNLNHDAMYWYRQDPGQGLRLIYYSQIVNDFQKGDIAEGYSVSREKKESFPLTVTSAQKNPTAFYLCASSNNRVGHNEQFFGPGTRLTVL.

The chain carries TRBV9 and TRBJ2-1, with D possibly being TRBD2 (5 bases). CDR1 is SGDLS, CDR2 YYNGEE, per germline. The CDR3 is 14 amino acids. V lost 3 bases, J lost 7 bases, and 14 bases lay in between. CDR3 amino acids: CASSGGEGENEQFF. In DNA form, the CDR3 reads TGTGCCAGCAGCGGCGGTGAGGGTGAGAATGAGCAGTTCTTC.

The rearrangement joins TRBV19 to TRBJ1-1; TRBD1 agrees at 7 bases. The CDR3 loop spans 13 amino acids. Germline CDR1 LNHDA, CDR2 SQIVND (reference sequence). J lost 3 bases, V lost 7 bases, and 5 bases had no gene match. The CDR3 here is CASTDRVYTEAFF. CDR3 sequence (DNA): TGTGCCAGTACAGACAGGGTTTACACTGAAGCTTTCTTT.

The sample holds many counts of this clonotype. This sequence joins TRBV2 and TRBJ1-5, with unresolved D. The CDR3 loop spans 15 amino acids. Germline CDR1 reads SNHLY; CDR2 reads FYNNEI. V was shortened by 3 bases and J by 1 base, with 10 bases between the two germline ends. The CDR3 spells CASSDGRISNQPQHF. CDR3 nucleotide sequence: TGTGCCAGCAGTGACGGACGGATAAGCAATCAGCCCCAGCATTTT.

This clonotype was picked up many times. The genes are TRBV11-3 and TRBJ1-1; no clear D. The V gene's germline CDR1 is SGHNT and CDR2 YENEEA. The length of the CDR3 is 15 residues. V lost 0 bases and J lost 1, with 9 bases in between. CDR3: CASSLDRRANTEAFF. The DNA of the CDR3 is TGTGCCAGCAGCTTAGATCGTCGGGCGAACACTGAAGCTTTCTTT.

The chain has TRBV7-8 and TRBJ1-5; 11 bases map to TRBD1. The V gene's germline CDR1 is SGHVS and CDR2 FQNEAQ. The CDR3 is 16 amino acids. The V segment lost 5 bases and the J segment 6 bases; nucleotides outside the gene matches: 9. CDR3 amino acids: CASSHSGTGGGQPQHF. The CDR3 coding sequence is TGTGCCAGCAGCCATTCCGGGACAGGGGGAGGTCAGCCCCAGCATTTT. The entire variable domain, with the rest obtained from reference TRBV7-8 and TRBJ1-5, is as follows: GAGVSQSPRYKVAKRGQDVALRCDPISGHVSLFWYQQALGQGPEFLTYFQNEAQLDKSGLPSDRFFAERPEGSVSTLKIQRTQQEDSAVYLCASSHSGTGGGQPQHFGDGTRLSIL.

The table lists this clonotype with many counts. The DNA of the CDR3 is TGTGCCAGCAGTTTTGGGCTAGCGGGGAAGTCCGGAGATACGCAGTATTTT. Its protein is CASSFGLAGKSGDTQYF. This chain connects TRBV28 to TRBJ2-3; 9 bases align to TRBD2. The V segment lost 3 bases and the J segment 5 bases; nucleotides outside the gene matches: 12. The CDR3 is 17 amino acids. Looked up from germline, CDR1 is MDHEN and CDR2 is SYDVKM.

This clonotype was counted at least ten times. This chain links TRBV10-3 with TRBJ2-3; TRBD2 aligns across 14 bases. Looked up from germline, CDR1 is ENHRY and CDR2 is SYGVKD. CDR3 length equals 17 residues. V was pared by 3 bases and J by 5 bases, with 7 bases of the junction left unmatched. CDR3 loop: CAISEVRTSGRLDTQYF. CDR3 nucleotides: TGTGCCATCAGTGAAGTCAGGACTAGCGGGAGGTTAGATACGCAGTATTTT.

At least ten counts were recorded for this clonotype. The chain combines TRBV7-9 with TRBJ2-3; the D is unclear. Trimming pared 5 bases from V and 5 bases from J, leaving 11 bases between. The CDR3 sequence is 13 residues long. The germline V gene has CDR1 SEHNR and CDR2 FQNEAQ (reference sequence). The CDR3 protein is CASSPTVGDTQYF. DNA of the CDR3: TGTGCCAGCAGCCCAACGGTGGGAGATACGCAGTATTTT.

This clonotype was picked up many times. The rearrangement joins TRBV7-8 to TRBJ2-3, with D unresolved. The V end lost 1 base, the J end lost 0 bases, and 5 bases lay between the germline ends. The CDR3 runs 14 residues. Germline-derived CDR1 and CDR2 are SGHVS and FQNEAQ. This CDR3 is CASSLGASTDTQYF. For the CDR3, the DNA is TGTGCCAGCAGCTTAGGGGCCAGCACAGATACGCAGTATTTT.

This chain joins TRBV2 and TRBJ2-1, with 7 bases lining up with TRBD2. The ends lost 2 bases at V and 7 bases at J; junction bases unmatched: 5. The V gene's germline CDR1 is SNHLY and CDR2 FYNNEI. The CDR3 totals 14 residues. The DNA of the CDR3 is TGTGCCAGCAGTGAAAGTTTGGGGGGGAATGAGCAGTTCTTC. This encodes CASSESLGGNEQFF. Full variable domain (outside the CDR3, taken from reference TRBV2 and TRBJ2-1): EPEVTQTPSHQVTQMGQEVILRCVPISNHLYFYWYRQILGQKVEFLVSFYNNEISEKSEIFDDQFSVERPDGSNFTLKIRSTKLEDSAMYFCASSESLGGNEQFFGPGTRLTVL.

This clonotype has at least ten counts. The DNA for the CDR3 is TGTGCCAGCAGCTTCAAGACGGTCCCAGGAGAGAAACTGTTTTTT. It yields the protein CASSFKTVPGEKLFF. The chain uses TRBV7-8 and TRBJ1-4; D unclear. Trimming took off 3 bases at V and 11 bases at J, with 19 bases between the two ends. This CDR3 is 15 amino acids long. In germline, CDR1 is SGHVS, CDR2 FQNEAQ.

This clonotype was picked up many times. This chain connects TRBV28 to TRBJ2-4, with a tentative D call TRBD1 (5 bases). The CDR3 extends over 14 amino acids. The germline V and J ends were trimmed by 5 bases and 2 bases, with 10 bases remaining between them. Germline-derived CDR1 and CDR2 are MDHEN and SYDVKM. The DNA of the CDR3 is TGTGCCAGCAGTCCTCAGGGATCCAAAAACATTCAGTACTTC. Encoded protein: CASSPQGSKNIQYF.

This clonotype has at least ten counts. The gene calls are TRBV11-3 and TRBJ2-5; 8 bases match TRBD2. The junction had 4 bases not matched to a gene; V was cut back by 3 bases and J by 4 bases. The germline V gene has CDR1 SGHNT and CDR2 YENEEA. This CDR3 is 14 amino acids long. CDR3 sequence (DNA): TGTGCCAGCAGCTTCCTCGGGGGGGGAGAGACCCAGTACTTC. This codes for CASSFLGGGETQYF. The complete variable domain, with remaining parts taken from reference TRBV11-3 and TRBJ2-5, reads EAGVVQSPRYKIIEKKQPVAFWCNPISGHNTLYWYLQNLGQGPELLIRYENEEAVDDSQLPKDRFSAERLKGVDSTLKIQPAELGDSAVYLCASSFLGGGETQYFGPGTRLLVL.

This clonotype was seen repeatedly, ten times or more. The genes are TRBV20-1 and TRBJ2-2; TRBD2 aligns across 10 bases. The CDR3 has 14 amino acids. V lost 6 bases to trimming and J lost 4 bases; unmatched junction nucleotides: 5. Germline CDR1 and CDR2: DFQATT and SNEGSKA (reference sequence). The CDR3 region has the DNA TGCAGTGCCAGGCTAGCGGGAGCCACCGGGGAGCTGTTTTTT. Translating gives CSARLAGATGELFF.

The sample holds many counts of this clonotype. V is TRBV4-3 and J is TRBJ1-1; TRBD1 might be the D (6 bases). The CDR3 extends over 14 amino acids. V shed 0 bases and J shed 7 bases, with 12 bases lying between them. The germline V gene encodes CDR1 LGHNA and CDR2 YSLEER. The DNA for the CDR3 is TGCGCCAGCAGCCAAGATCTAGAGGGGGTTGAAGCTTTCTTT. Translated: CASSQDLEGVEAFF.

Points on this clonotype: One base separates it from a far larger clone, so it is likely a read error. The chain recombines TRBV12-3 or TRBV12-4 with TRBJ2-7, with 10 positions matching TRBD1. The CDR3 spans 15 residues. The DNA for the CDR3 is TGTACCAGCAGTGAGGGGACAGGGGAGACCAACGAGCAGTACTTC. This codes for CTSSEGTGETNEQYF.

This clonotype was seen ten or more times. The chain has TRBV3-1 and TRBJ2-5; TRBD2 is a possible D gene (6 bases). V lost 3 bases to trimming and J lost 5 bases, with 16 bases between them. This CDR3 is built from 15 residues. The V gene's germline CDR1 is LGHDT and CDR2 YNNKEL (reference sequence). The CDR3 spells CASSHLGGAGETQYF. CDR3 bases: TGTGCCAGCAGCCACCTCGGGGGAGCTGGTGAGACCCAGTACTTC.